The 26 T cell receptor beta chains given below trace back to one sample, sequenced in a study of CD8 T cells in ankylosing spondylitis (dated by TCRdb to 2015 to 2018). Library preparation employed 5' RACE. Sequencing was performed on an Illumina HiSeq 2500. TCRdb passed the public sequencing reads through fastp at Q25 and MiXCR, retaining productive beta sequences. For every CDR3 protein sequence, its rows merge into one entry that carries the most common genes and DNA. This sample lists 150,000 to 200,000 distinct CDR3 sequences; around 10% were detected once. Of the sample, 25% to 35% falls within the top ten clones. Material: blood, either unsorted or a sorted T cell fraction (not recorded which). The receptor source for this set is a male donor with ankylosing spondylitis or in good health (not recorded which).

Only a few counts were recorded for this clonotype. The rearrangement links TRBV4-1 to TRBJ1-1, with 11 bases aligning to TRBD1. V dropped 1 base and J dropped 0; count of bases not matched to a gene: 1. Germline V gives CDR1 MGHRA, CDR2 YSYEKL. This CDR3 has 16 amino acids. CDR3 DNA: TGCGCCAGCAGCCAAGGGACAGGGGGCGTGAACACTGAAGCTTTCTTT. Translating gives CASSQGTGGVNTEAFF.

The chain carries TRBV3-1 and TRBJ2-2; TRBD2 agrees at 12 bases. After removal of 10 bases from V and 1 base from J, the junction contained 10 bases not matched to a gene. The length of the CDR3 is 17 residues. Germline V CDR1 and CDR2: LGHDT, YNNKEL (reference sequence). CDR3: CATCTTSGSLNTGELFF. The CDR3 nucleotides are TGTGCCACCTGCACGACTAGCGGGAGTTTGAACACCGGGGAGCTGTTTTTT.

This clonotype was counted at least ten times. This CDR3 is CASRHPGDEQYF. For the CDR3, the DNA is TGTGCCAGCAGACATCCGGGAGACGAGCAGTACTTC. The rearrangement uses TRBV12-3 or TRBV12-4 and TRBJ2-7, with D possibly being TRBD2 (6 bases). This CDR3 has 12 amino acids. V lost 6 bases and J 5 bases, leaving 11 bases between the germline ends.

This clonotype was detected ten times or more. V is TRBV9 and J is TRBJ2-2; D is uncertain. The CDR3 sequence is 13 residues long. V was trimmed by 0 bases and J by 5 bases, leaving 5 bases between them. Germline CDR1 is SGDLS and CDR2 is YYNGEE. The CDR3 region is CASSVGPTGELFF. In DNA, the CDR3 is TGTGCCAGCAGCGTAGGCCCAACCGGGGAGCTGTTTTTT.

This clonotype occurred many times. The V call is TRBV20-1, the J call TRBJ2-3; tentatively, D is TRBD1 or TRBD2 (5 bases each). CDR3 size: 15 residues. V was cut by 5 bases and J by 0 bases, with 15 bases left in between. Germline CDR1 reads DFQATT; CDR2 reads SNEGSKA (reference sequence). CDR3 sequence: CSASWGTASTDTQYF. Here the CDR3 DNA reads TGCAGTGCTTCGTGGGGGACGGCAAGCACAGATACGCAGTATTTT.

Many counts were recorded for this clonotype. The rearrangement joins TRBV20-1 to TRBJ2-3, with 10 bases identical to TRBD1. Germline V CDR1 and CDR2: DFQATT, SNEGSKA (reference sequence). V was clipped by 6 bases and J by 2 bases; unmatched bases: 8. CDR3 size: 15 residues. The CDR3 DNA reads TGCAGTGCACGGACAGGGGGGCGGAACACAGATACGCAGTATTTT. Protein product: CSARTGGRNTDTQYF.

The table lists this clonotype with many counts. The chain carries TRBV25-1 and TRBJ1-3, with D perhaps matching TRBD1 (5 bases). In germline, CDR1 is MGHDK, CDR2 SYGVNS. Trimming took 1 base from V and 8 from J, leaving 12 bases between them. This CDR3 spans 14 amino acids. The CDR3 here is CASSESNRRDTIYF. The CDR3 DNA is TGTGCCAGCAGTGAATCGAACAGGCGGGACACCATATATTTT.

There are many counts of this clonotype. The chain employs TRBV5-1 and TRBJ2-5; no firm D call. Trimming took off 1 base at V and 2 bases at J, with 9 bases between the two ends. The CDR3 contains 14 residues. Germline V gives CDR1 SGHRS, CDR2 YFSETQ. The CDR3 DNA sequence: TGCGCCAGCAGCTTGATAGACCTTCAAGAGACCCAGTACTTC. This translates into CASSLIDLQETQYF.

The genes are TRBV6-2 or TRBV6-3 and TRBJ2-1; tentatively, D is TRBD2 (5 bases). CDR3 length: 20 residues. The germline gives CDR1 MNHEY, CDR2 SVGEGT. The V and J ends lost 0 bases and 0 bases respectively, with 21 bases between them. CDR3 amino acids: CASSYSKSPAGTSSYNEQFF. DNA of the CDR3: TGTGCCAGCAGTTACTCGAAATCCCCGGCGGGTACAAGCTCCTACAATGAGCAGTTCTTC.

The chain recombines TRBV7-9 with TRBJ1-1; D is uncertain. Germline CDR1 is SEHNR and CDR2 is FQNEAQ (reference sequence). The CDR3 is made up of 12 amino acids. V lost 6 bases and J 6 bases, leaving 11 bases between the germline ends. The CDR3 nucleotides are TGTGCCAGCAGGAACATTGAACCTGAAGCTTTCTTT. Translated: CASRNIEPEAFF.

A word on this clonotype: A much larger clone differs by one base, so this may be a read error. The gene calls are TRBV5-1 and TRBJ1-2; D is undetermined. The length of the CDR3 is 11 residues. Germline CDR1 reads SGHRS; CDR2 reads YFSETQ. Here the CDR3 reads CASSWNYDYTF. Here the CDR3 DNA reads TGCGCCAGCAGCTGGAACTATGACTACACCTTC.

The CDR3: CSAINVAGGYEQYF. The CDR3 region has the DNA TGCAGTGCTATCAACGTGGCAGGGGGTTACGAGCAGTACTTC. This chain connects TRBV20-1 to TRBJ2-7; 7 bases are a match to TRBD1. V was clipped by 4 bases and J by 4 bases; unmatched bases: 10. Germline V gene sequence: CDR1 DFQATT, CDR2 SNEGSKA (reference sequence). The CDR3 covers 14 residues.

This clonotype was seen repeatedly, ten times or more. The chain recombines TRBV10-1 with TRBJ1-1; a possible D gene is TRBD1 (5 bases). Trimming took 0 bases from V and 5 from J, leaving 13 bases between them. This CDR3 comprises 15 residues. Germline assignment: CDR1 WNHNN and CDR2 SYGVQD (reference sequence). For the CDR3, the DNA is TGCGCCAGCAGTGAGTCGTGGGGCCCAGGGACTGAAGCTTTCTTT. Amino acids: CASSESWGPGTEAFF.

This clonotype was found many times. The rearrangement uses TRBV5-1 and TRBJ1-1; 8 bases line up with TRBD1. Germline V CDR1 and CDR2: SGHRS, YFSETQ. The CDR3 extends over 14 amino acids. V was pared by 4 bases and J by 4 bases, with 6 bases of the junction left unmatched. DNA for the CDR3: TGCGCCAGCAGCAACAGGACAGGGAGCACTGAAGCTTTCTTT. This encodes CASSNRTGSTEAFF. Together with reference TRBV5-1 and TRBJ1-1, the CDR3 gives the full variable domain: KAGVTQTPRYLIKTRGQQVTLSCSPISGHRSVSWYQQTPGQGLQFLFEYFSETQRNKGNFPGRFSGRQFSNSRSEMNVSTLELGDSALYLCASSNRTGSTEAFFGQGTRLTVV.

This clonotype appeared many times. The CDR3 region has the DNA TGTGCCATCAGTGAATCAGGGTTAAACACAGATACGCAGTATTTT. Protein product: CAISESGLNTDTQYF. The chain uses TRBV10-3 and TRBJ2-3, with D possibly being TRBD1 (5 bases). The V end was cut by 3 bases, the J end by 2 bases, with 12 bases between. Germline V gives CDR1 ENHRY, CDR2 SYGVKD. The CDR3 consists of 15 residues.

The rearrangement uses TRBV20-1 and TRBJ2-1; no definite D call. CDR3 size: 13 residues. Deletions cut 4 bases from V and 4 bases from J, with 11 bases between. Germline V lookup: CDR1 DFQATT, CDR2 SNEGSKA (reference sequence). CDR3 amino acids: CSAISELYNEQFF. The CDR3 DNA sequence: TGCAGTGCTATCAGCGAACTTTACAATGAGCAGTTCTTC.

The chain links TRBV5-5 to TRBJ1-4; D is unresolved. CDR1 and CDR2 (germline): SGHKS, YYEKEE (reference sequence). The CDR3 totals 16 residues. V was cut by 1 base and J by 0 bases, with 10 bases left in between. CDR3 in amino acids: CASSLTVAATNEKLFF. In DNA form, the CDR3 reads TGTGCCAGCAGCTTGACAGTGGCTGCAACTAATGAAAAACTGTTTTTT.

The chain links TRBV7-9 to TRBJ2-7; D not resolved. Trimming removed 5 bases from V and 0 bases from J, with 14 bases in between. Per the germline V gene, CDR1 is SEHNR and CDR2 is FQNEAQ (reference sequence). CDR3 length: 15 amino acids. Here the CDR3 reads CASSPRRSFSYEQYF. The CDR3 nucleotides are TGTGCCAGCAGCCCTCGTCGCAGTTTCTCCTACGAGCAGTACTTC.

On this clonotype itself: Since a much larger clone is just one base distant, this may be a read error. The chain joins TRBV6-1 to TRBJ1-2, with a weak D call TRBD1 (6 bases). The CDR3 is 16 residues long. Germline V gene sequence: CDR1 MNHNS, CDR2 SASEGT. CDR3 sequence reads: CASSDTGQPDGYGYIF. The CDR3 coding sequence is TGTGCCAGCAGTGATACAGGACAGCCGGATGGCTATGGCTACATCTTC.

About this clonotype itself: A read error is possible here, since a much larger clone lies one base away. V gene TRBV2 combines with J gene TRBJ1-3; D gene uncertain. CDR3 length: 15 amino acids. The germline CDR1 and CDR2 sequences are SNHLY and FYNNEI. CDR3 amino acids: CTSRAELFYGNTIYF. The CDR3 DNA reads as TGTACCAGCCGGGCGGAATTATTCTACGGAAACACCATATATTTT.

This clonotype was found a few times. The chain combines TRBV6-1 with TRBJ2-7; 8 nucleotides agree with TRBD2. There are 14 residues in the CDR3. Losses at the gene ends were 4 bases for V and 3 bases for J; bases not matched to a gene: 5. Germline V gene sequence: CDR1 MNHNS, CDR2 SASEGT. The CDR3 coding sequence is TGTGCCAGCAGTGGAGAGGCGGGAGGCTACGAGCAGTACTTC. The encoded protein is CASSGEAGGYEQYF.

This clonotype has ten or more counts. The gene calls are TRBV20-1 and TRBJ2-1, with D uncertain. Between the trimmed V and J ends, which lost 1 base and 4 bases, there was a span of 5 bases. The germline V gene has CDR1 DFQATT and CDR2 SNEGSKA (reference sequence). The CDR3 runs to 12 residues. The CDR3 here is CSARVGYNEQFF. Here the CDR3 DNA reads TGCAGTGCTAGAGTGGGATACAATGAGCAGTTCTTC.

This clonotype was recorded many times. DNA for the CDR3: TGTGCCAGCAGCGTAGATACGGGGGGAAACAATGAGCAGTTCTTC. Translating it yields CASSVDTGGNNEQFF. The chain combines TRBV9 with TRBJ2-1, with TRBD2 matching over 7 bases. After removal of 0 bases from V and 5 bases from J, the junction contained 5 bases not matched to a gene. Per the germline V gene, CDR1 is SGDLS and CDR2 is YYNGEE. The CDR3 contains 15 residues.

This clonotype has a count of ten or more. This chain joins TRBV12-3 or TRBV12-4 and TRBJ1-1; 8 nucleotides agree with TRBD1. This CDR3 comprises 14 residues. V was pared by 5 bases and J by 8 bases, with 10 bases of the junction left unmatched. The CDR3 reads CASSPPTGGREAFF. Written as DNA, the CDR3 is TGTGCCAGCAGTCCTCCCACAGGGGGGCGGGAAGCTTTCTTT.

This clonotype was counted at least ten times. The V gene is TRBV20-1, the J gene TRBJ2-1; the D gene is possibly TRBD2 (5 bases). This CDR3 has 15 amino acids. V was trimmed by 2 bases and J by 8 bases, leaving 19 bases between them. Germline CDR1 and CDR2: DFQATT and SNEGSKA (reference sequence). The CDR3 spells CSARPVVSARDEQFF. The CDR3 DNA is TGCAGTGCTAGACCGGTAGTGTCCGCGAGGGATGAGCAGTTCTTC.

Details on this clonotype: A read error may explain this, as a much larger clone is one base away. The chain joins TRBV3-1 to TRBJ1-1; 8 nucleotides align to TRBD1. Germline CDR1 is LGHDT and CDR2 is YNNKEL (reference sequence). The CDR3 has 16 residues. CDR3 protein: CASSHPQGARSTETFF. CDR3 DNA: TGTGCCAGCAGCCATCCTCAGGGGGCGAGGTCCACTGAAACTTTCTTT. The whole variable domain, remainder taken from reference TRBV3-1 and TRBJ1-1, is DTAVSQTPKYLVTQMGNDKSIKCEQNLGHDTMYWYKQDSKKFLKIMFSYNNKELIINETVPNRFSPKSPDKAHLNLHINSLELGDSAVYFCASSHPQGARSTETFFGQGTRLTVV.